Sequencing of this T cell receptor beta chain was carried out in a study of T cells in Graves' hyperthyroidism and ophthalmopathy. Looking at the study overall: Peripheral blood samples were taken at initial diagnosis, prior to any treatment.

Study-level findings and limits: Most thyroid-expanded clonotypes above 0.001 were also found in blood. The model predicted ophthalmopathy a median around 6.5 months before onset.

Amplification yielded TCR beta CDR3 regions, with RNA transcripts as the source. An initial round of RT-PCR targeting the TCR CDR3 relied on the HTBI primer set. TCRdb independently ran MiXCR on the multiplex PCR reads; one entry per CDR3 protein. The profile shows 150,000 or so distinct CDR3 sequences, over 20% of them singletons. This clonotype was seen a handful of times. Its antigen is currently unknown. Sampled blood dates from first hyperthyroidism diagnosis, and it precedes any ophthalmopathy symptoms. Germline loops: CDR1 SGHRS, CDR2 YFSETQ. Trimming took 4 bases from V and 0 from J, leaving 10 bases between them. The CDR3 length is 14 residues.

The chain employs TRBV5-1 and TRBJ1-1; D is uncertain. The TCR sequence derives from a woman aged 45-60 years with Graves' hyperthyroidism that later progressed to Graves' ophthalmopathy. Material: blood. This CDR3 is CASSLLDVNTEAFF. For the CDR3, the DNA is TGCGCCAGCAGCCTACTAGACGTGAACACTGAAGCTTTCTTT.